This T cell receptor beta chain was sequenced for a study of cytomegalovirus exposure and HLA in healthy donors. The study, taken as a whole, reports: Both high specificity and high sensitivity reportedly marked the classifier's diagnosis of cytomegalovirus status.

The CDR3 loop spans 19 amino acids. After removal of 4 bases from V and 5 bases from J, the junction contained 18 bases not matched to a gene. Germline V gene lookup returns CDR1 SGHRS and CDR2 YFSETQ. In its sample, this clone was seen once. Its antigen is currently unknown. Amplification used 60 Vbeta primers and 13 Jbeta primers. Produced via immunoSEQ multiplex PCR; TCRdb's table is partial and in-frame only. The sample includes some 140,000 clones, about 80% seen only once; the top ten take 6.5% to 8%. The V gene is TRBV5-1, the J gene TRBJ1-1, with TRBD1 matching 12 bases. The sequence came from a man aged 40-55 years in good health and CMV-seropositive. Input material: PBMCs. The CDR3 sequence is CASSLSLGGQGAGGTEAFF. The CDR3 DNA is TGCGCCAGCAGCCTGAGCTTGGGGGGACAGGGGGCTGGTGGTACTGAAGCTTTCTTT.